A selection of T cell receptor beta chains follows, all from one sample in a study of post-analysis software for immune sequencing data. Using its own MiXCR run on the PCR reads, TCRdb lists one record per CDR3 protein. This sample carries 740,000 or so distinct CDR3 sequences, roughly 50% of them seen once, and the ten largest clones take 4.6%. Sequencing input: blood. Receptors originate from a girl aged 10-17 years with multiple sclerosis. Both conserved end residues are part of each CDR3. The size field is filled for only some rows; it gives once, few, many or a size class.

V	size	J	CDR3
TRBV3-1	.	TRBJ1-2	CASSHGLGPRGGYTF
TRBV5-1	.	.	CASSYRDRGGQETQYF
TRBV11-2	few	TRBJ1-4	CASSFLRGSTNEKLFF
TRBV20-1	few	TRBJ2-7	CSAQRSRGSSYEQYF
TRBV20-1	few	TRBJ1-6	CSARAVQGNNSPLHF
TRBV3-1	few	TRBJ2-7	CASSQDGPGPFYEQYF
TRBV5-1	.	TRBJ2-3	CASRDTRRYSTDTQYF
TRBV27	.	TRBJ2-1	CASSFPTSGIPNEQFF
TRBV20-1	once	TRBJ2-4	CSARDREGAGEQYF
TRBV18	.	TRBJ2-5	CASSLLPLAGGLGETQYF
TRBV5-1	.	.	CASSLGQGAVRHEQYF
TRBV20-1	few	TRBJ2-7	CSATPGTSGYEQYF
TRBV6-5	few	TRBJ2-7	CASSYSIGTGLEQYF
TRBV20-1	.	TRBJ2-7	CSARASGLWEQYF
TRBV7-2	few	TRBJ1-2	CASSRTSPWGYTF
TRBV20-1	few	TRBJ2-1	CSATGVVSTLAGEQFF
TRBV13	.	.	CASSHSEGYEQYF
TRBV4-1	once	TRBJ1-3	CASSQVGVSGNTIYF
TRBV21-1	.	.	CASTKLAGEQYF
TRBV12-3/TRBV12-4	.	TRBJ2-7	CASSLGLAGEVYEQYF
TRBV12-5	.	TRBJ1-5	CASGLVLGINSNQPQHF
TRBV20-1	few	TRBJ2-1	CSASEGFYNEQFF
TRBV7-9	.	TRBJ1-1	CASVGGLTATLNTEAFF
TRBV4-1	.	TRBJ2-1	CASSSRTSRGNEQFF
TRBV20-1	.	TRBJ1-4	CSARTGGIGEKLFF
TRBV25-1	.	TRBJ1-2	CASSVPGQVSYGYTF
TRBV20-1	once	TRBJ1-2	CSAREDRGGYGYTF
TRBV5-1	.	.	CASSFLSGVLETQYF
TRBV20-1	.	TRBJ2-7	CSAKPQGQRSEQYF
TRBV7-2	.	TRBJ2-1	CASSLAWGDEQFF
TRBV29-1	.	TRBJ1-5	CSVSDGTNQPQHF
TRBV6-5	many	TRBJ2-3	CASSYSRGGRIDTQYF
TRBV9	.	TRBJ1-2	CASSLRTAPYGYTF
TRBV12-3/TRBV12-4	.	TRBJ2-1	CASSLGVMSSYNEQFF
TRBV20-1	few	.	CSASQGGSYEQYF
TRBV20-1	.	TRBJ2-7	CSAKGAHRGEGEQYF
TRBV7-9	.	TRBJ1-5	CASSRSTGVGNQPQHF
TRBV10-3	.	TRBJ2-7	CAVKGRGNYEQYF
TRBV10-3	.	TRBJ2-3	CAIGTGDTDTQYF
TRBV7-9	.	TRBJ2-7	CASSDKPGQRNEQYF
TRBV5-1	.	TRBJ2-7	CASSGRAGGFYEQYF
TRBV5-1	few	TRBJ2-5	CASSLGAVQETQYF